These 5 T cell receptor beta chains came from one sample sequenced in a study of circulating and synovial CD4+ cells in juvenile arthritis. The assay was immunoSEQ multiplex PCR, and TCRdb's table has in-frame clones only and misses some. The sample yields some 35,000 clones, 95% to 96% seen once. The specimen was CD4+ T cells from blood. The receptors originated from a human donor with juvenile idiopathic arthritis.

The chain has TRBV6-1 and TRBJ1-1, with TRBD1 matching over 10 bases. V shed 4 bases, J shed 4 bases, and the junction held 3 bases outside the gene matches. CDR3 size: 14 residues. CDR1 and CDR2 from the germline V gene are MNHNS and SASEGT. The CDR3: CASSGQGAITEAFF. The CDR3 region has the DNA TGTGCCAGCAGTGGACAGGGGGCGATCACTGAAGCTTTCTTT.

The chain carries TRBV15 and TRBJ1-1, with D tentatively TRBD1 (5 bases). From germline, CDR1 is LNHNV and CDR2 YYDKDF (reference sequence). Trimming removed 2 bases from V and 5 bases from J, with 27 bases in between. CDR3 length: 19 residues. CDR3 sequence reads: CATSRRTSTLMFGGTEAFF. The CDR3 bases are TGTGCCACCAGCAGAAGAACTTCTACCCTTATGTTTGGGGGGACTGAAGCTTTCTTT.

As to this clone: A read error may account for a junction end that differs from germline. Other DNA sequences from this sample encode an identical CDR3 as well. This chain uses TRBV30 with TRBJ1-6; D is possibly TRBD1 (6 bases). Germline loops: CDR1 GTSNPN, CDR2 SVGIG (reference sequence). The CDR3 is 12 amino acids. CDR3 bases: TGTGCCTGGGGACAGCATAATTCCCCCCTCCACTTT. Amino acid sequence: CAWGQHNSPLHF.

DNA of the CDR3: TGTGCCAGCAGCTTACAGACAGGGGGCCTTCAGCCCCAGCATTTT. Its translation is CASSLQTGGLQPQHF. The V call is TRBV7-2, the J call TRBJ1-5, with 10 bases matching TRBD1. The CDR3 contains 15 residues. With V trimmed by 2 bases and J by 6 bases, 4 bases remained unmatched. The germline CDR1 and CDR2 sequences are SGHTA and FQGNSA.

J is TRBJ2-1 and V is TRBV5-1; 10 bases align to TRBD1. With 3 bases clipped from V and 6 bases from J, the junction kept 6 bases outside the gene matches. The CDR3 loop spans 15 amino acids. Per the germline V gene, CDR1 is SGHRS and CDR2 is YFSETQ. CDR3 DNA: TGCGCCAGCAGCTGGGGGGACAGGGGATCCAATGAGCAGTTCTTC. Translating gives CASSWGDRGSNEQFF.